This T cell receptor beta chain was sequenced for a study of blood T cell repertoires in COVID-19 (dated by TCRdb to the early 2020s). Concerning the study at large: Samples from collaborators originated in the United States, Italy and Spain and spanned both the acute and convalescent phases of COVID-19. The dataset comprised deeply sampled blood TCRbeta repertoires from subjects exposed to, actively infected with, or recovered from COVID-19. The sample metadata nearly always contained a de-identified subject ID, COVID-19 status, age in years and sex. Where available, HLA class I and class II types were taken from metadata supplied by the sample provider and were not determined by assay-based typing. The material from the prospective study consisted of cDNA or gDNA derived from T cells, B-cell-depleted T cells, or PBMCs. The repertoires were made available in a free public database intended to serve as a resource for research on the immune response to SARS-CoV-2. Samples came from the ongoing ImmuneRACE study (first 160 participants) plus 1,254 subjects from 6 global collaborators. Broad study findings and their caveats: The quantity of clinical and demographic metadata differed by source and by participant and was supplied without curation.

TCRbeta CDR3 regions were amplified from genomic DNA by means of the immunoSEQ Assay, a bias-controlled multiplex PCR. As for the authors' bioinformatics: The number of nucleated cells in each sample was estimated by amplification of reference gene primers within the assay. To quantify the absolute abundance of each unique TCRbeta CDR3 rearrangement, sequence reads were collapsed and filtered. For each sample, productive Simpson clonality was calculated by taking the square root of Simpson's diversity index across productive rearrangements. The immuneACCESS repertoire file appears here via TCRdb, limited to in-frame rearrangements. These files lack a portion of the clones; in checked studies, under half of the deficit traces to unresolved V genes, and the cause of the others is not known. The DNA was the basis for D and trimming; V, J and clone size are from that table. The sample table shows 200,000 or so clones, and approximately 90% are seen once. The ten largest clonotypes hold about 0.8% of the sample.

At one collaborating source in Seattle, patients were enrolled during active infection and were followed longitudinally through the course of disease. Each collaborating institution followed its own protocols to collect whole blood in K2EDTA tubes. For TCRbeta analysis, collaborators shipped samples in one of three forms: frozen whole blood, isolated PBMCs, or DNA extracted from either of those sample types. Points on this clone: It lacks a known antigen. No per-base quality is available; no much larger clone lies one base away.

This TCR came from a man between 60 and 75 years old with COVID-19, enrolled during active disease. Sequencing was done on a sample of peripheral blood.

The DNA sequence is as follows: TGTGCCAGCAGTTTGGGACAGGCCTTAGGCTATGGCTACACCTTC. It translates to CASSLGQALGYGYTF. The chain links TRBV28 with TRBJ1-2, with 8 central nucleotides matching TRBD1. V has 3 bases trimmed and J has 4 bases trimmed; junction bases matching no gene number 7. CDR1 and CDR2, looked up from the germline V gene, are MDHEN and SYDVKM. The CDR3, cysteine through phenylalanine, is 15 amino acids long. Only the CDR3 DNA is retained, 45 bases long and in frame from the first base.